Listed below are T cell receptor beta chains from one sample, sequenced in a study of cytomegalovirus exposure and HLA in healthy donors. Sequenced by immunoSEQ multiplex PCR; TCRdb stores in-frame clones only, minus some. Found here are around 130,000 clones, around 70% of them singletons; the top ten hold 5.5% to 7%. Sequenced input: PBMCs. These receptors were taken from a man aged 35-49 years in good health and CMV-seropositive. Each CDR3 is given without its conserved first and last residue. The order of the fields is CDR3 protein, clone size, V gene, J gene. Clone size is stated in some rows and not others, as once, few, many or a class when expanded.

ASSLVGGAAADTQY	-	TRBV5-1	TRBJ2-3
ASSVGLAQVGEQF	-	TRBV9	TRBJ2-1
ASSPLRENTEAF	-	TRBV18	TRBJ1-1
SVSPGTTNTEAF	few	TRBV29-1	TRBJ1-1
ASSQTYFDLDTQY	-	TRBV27	TRBJ2-3
ASSPTTGGYSGNTIY	few	TRBV7-9	TRBJ1-3
ASSQGLPSSYNEQF	few	TRBV5-4	TRBJ2-1
ASSLGTGFSYEQY	few	TRBV5-1	TRBJ2-7
ASSPKQGNEKLF	few	TRBV18	TRBJ1-4
ASSDGGGSPLH	-	TRBV6-1	TRBJ1-6
ASSLSLAGYEQF	-	TRBV5-4	TRBJ2-1
ASIGASSGRSNTGELF	-	TRBV2	TRBJ2-2
ASSPYQGNTGELF	-	TRBV19	TRBJ2-2
ASSLGGKDEQY	-	TRBV28	TRBJ2-7